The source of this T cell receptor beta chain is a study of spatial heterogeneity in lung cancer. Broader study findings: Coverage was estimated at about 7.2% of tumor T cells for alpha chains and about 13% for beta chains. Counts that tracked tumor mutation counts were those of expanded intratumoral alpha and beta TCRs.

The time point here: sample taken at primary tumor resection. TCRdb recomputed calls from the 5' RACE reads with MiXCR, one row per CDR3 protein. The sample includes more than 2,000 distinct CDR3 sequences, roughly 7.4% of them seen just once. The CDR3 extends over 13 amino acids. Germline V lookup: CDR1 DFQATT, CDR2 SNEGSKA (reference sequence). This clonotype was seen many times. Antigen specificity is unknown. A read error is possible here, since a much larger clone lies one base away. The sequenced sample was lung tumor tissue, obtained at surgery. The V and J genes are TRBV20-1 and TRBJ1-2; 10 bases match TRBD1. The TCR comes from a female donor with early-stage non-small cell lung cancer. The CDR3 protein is CSTRAQTGGGYTF. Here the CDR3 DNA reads TGCAGTACTAGAGCTCAGACAGGGGGCGGCTACACCTTC.